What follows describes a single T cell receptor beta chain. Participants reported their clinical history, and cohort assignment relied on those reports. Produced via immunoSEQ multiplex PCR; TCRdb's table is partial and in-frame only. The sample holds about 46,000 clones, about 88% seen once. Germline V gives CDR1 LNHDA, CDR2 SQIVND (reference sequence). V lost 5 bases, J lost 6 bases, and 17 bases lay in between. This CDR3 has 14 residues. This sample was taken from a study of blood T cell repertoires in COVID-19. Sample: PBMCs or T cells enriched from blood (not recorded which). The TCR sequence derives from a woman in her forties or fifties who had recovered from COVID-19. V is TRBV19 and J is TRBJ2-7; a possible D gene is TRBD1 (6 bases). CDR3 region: CASSLKQGSFEQYF. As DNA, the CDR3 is TGTGCCAGTAGTTTGAAACAGGGAAGTTTCGAGCAGTACTTC.